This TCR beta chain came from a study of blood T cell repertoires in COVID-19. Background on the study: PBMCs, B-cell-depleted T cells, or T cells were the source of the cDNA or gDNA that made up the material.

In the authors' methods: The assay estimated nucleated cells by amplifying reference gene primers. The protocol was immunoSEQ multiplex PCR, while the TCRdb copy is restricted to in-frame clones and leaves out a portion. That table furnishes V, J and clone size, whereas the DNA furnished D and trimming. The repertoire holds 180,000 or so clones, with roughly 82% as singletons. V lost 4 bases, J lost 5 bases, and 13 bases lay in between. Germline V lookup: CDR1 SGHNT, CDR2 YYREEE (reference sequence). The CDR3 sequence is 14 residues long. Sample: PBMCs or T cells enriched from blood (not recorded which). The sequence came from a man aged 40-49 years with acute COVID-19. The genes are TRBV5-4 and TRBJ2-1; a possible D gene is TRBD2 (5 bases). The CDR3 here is CASSVLSGDNEQFF. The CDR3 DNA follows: TGTGCCAGCAGCGTTTTATCCGGGGACAATGAGCAGTTCTTC.